This T cell receptor (beta chain) was identified during a study of blood T cell repertoires in COVID-19 (dated by TCRdb to the early 2020s). In the study overall: Collaborator samples came from the United States, Italy and Spain and covered acute and convalescent phases of COVID-19. The material from the prospective study consisted of cDNA or gDNA derived from T cells, B-cell-depleted T cells, or PBMCs. Deeply sampled blood TCRbeta repertoires from subjects exposed to, actively infected with, or recovered from COVID-19 were included in the dataset. The repertoires were made available in a free public database intended to serve as a resource for research on the immune response to SARS-CoV-2. The samples were drawn from two sources: the first 160 participants of the ongoing ImmuneRACE study, and over 950 subjects contributed by 6 global collaborators. Nearly every sample came with metadata listing a de-identified subject ID, COVID-19 status, age in years and sex. Where available, HLA class I and class II types were obtained from metadata supplied by the sample provider rather than from assay-based typing. Broad study findings and their caveats: How much clinical and demographic metadata was included differed by source and by participant, and the metadata was provided uncurated.

Notes on this clone: Which antigen it targets is not known. The sample holds no much larger clone one base away, and base qualities are not on file.

The collaborating institutions used their own protocols to collect whole blood in K2EDTA tubes. Collaborator samples were shipped for TCRbeta analysis as frozen whole blood, isolated PBMCs, or DNA extracted from either sample type. The germline V gene provides CDR1 SNHLY and CDR2 FYNNEI. The CDR3 goes from the cysteine to the phenylalanine over 16 residues. The only DNA kept is the CDR3, 48 bases in frame from the first base. V was cut back by 2 bases and J by 5 bases, leaving a gap of 19 bases between them. The immunoSEQ Assay, a bias-controlled multiplex PCR, was used to amplify TCRbeta CDR3 regions from genomic DNA. The authors processed their data as follows. Within the assay, amplification of reference gene primers was used to estimate how many nucleated cells each sample contained. To quantify the absolute abundance of each unique TCRbeta CDR3 rearrangement, sequence reads were collapsed and filtered. Productive Simpson clonality was computed per sample as the square root of Simpson's diversity index over productive rearrangements. As stored in TCRdb, this immuneACCESS dataset retains in-frame rearrangements with V and J assigned. A fraction of the clones does not appear; measured against another copy, unresolved V genes explain less than half of the discrepancy, and the remainder lacks a known reason. V and J calls and clone size are given by that table; D and trimming were obtained from the DNA. This sample comprises about 81,000 clones, about 80% of them detected only once. The top ten clonotypes cover around 13% of the sample.

The origin of this receptor is a human donor in a cohort sampled during active COVID-19. Sequenced input: peripheral blood. The rearranged chain carries TRBV2 and TRBJ2-7, with no confidently assigned D gene. The CDR3 is CASSELSIWLPNEQYF. The DNA sequence is given as TGTGCCAGCAGTGAACTGAGCATCTGGTTACCGAACGAGCAGTACTTC.